This T cell receptor (beta chain) was observed in a study of cytomegalovirus exposure and HLA in healthy donors. Findings of the study overall: What a later analysis reportedly showed was that an Asian-associated ancestry cluster had fewer N-insertions than the approximately 670-donor mean. Later analysis demonstrated an association between a missense DCLRE1C variant and TCR beta V- and J-gene trimming.

In the PCR, 60 Vbeta and 13 Jbeta primers were used. Libraries were prepared by immunoSEQ multiplex PCR; TCRdb keeps only in-frame clonotypes and omits some of them. The sample holds about 180,000 clones, over 60% seen once. This CDR3 comprises 13 residues. Germline CDR1 is GTSNPN and CDR2 is SVGIG (reference sequence). Trimming left V 3 bases short and J 2 bases short, with 10 bases between. To note about this clone: The target antigen is unknown.

The chain recombines TRBV30 with TRBJ1-2; D perhaps matches TRBD1 (5 bases). The TCR was taken from a man younger than 35 in good health and CMV-seronegative. Sequencing used PBMCs. CDR3 region: CAWSPAGNYGYTF. CDR3 coding DNA: TGTGCCTGGAGCCCAGCAGGGAACTATGGCTACACCTTC.